One and the same sample provided the 31 T cell receptor beta chains below, sequenced in a study of blood T cell repertoires in COVID-19. Sequencing used immunoSEQ multiplex PCR; TCRdb keeps in-frame clones, though not all of them. This table holds 470,000 or so clones, roughly 88% found once. Input material: peripheral blood. These receptors were taken from a human donor in a cohort sampled during active COVID-19.

The V call is TRBV3-1 (or the pseudogene TRBV3-2), the J call TRBJ2-3; 12 bases line up with TRBD2. CDR1 and CDR2 from the germline V gene are LGHDT and YNNKEL (reference sequence). The CDR3 covers 18 residues. The ends lost 4 bases at V and 5 bases at J; junction bases unmatched: 13. CDR3: CASSRDRLAGDMRDTQYF. The CDR3 DNA follows: TGTGCCAGCAGCCGAGACCGACTAGCGGGAGATATGAGAGATACGCAGTATTTT.

The CDR3, as DNA: TGTGCCAGTACCACGGACAGGGCAAGTAATTCACCCCTCCACTTT. This translates into CASTTDRASNSPLHF. This chain uses TRBV19 with TRBJ1-6; 8 nucleotides line up with TRBD1. CDR1 and CDR2 (germline): LNHDA, SQIVND (reference sequence). CDR3 length: 15 amino acids. V lost 7 bases, J lost 6 bases, and 8 bases stayed unmatched.

This chain uses TRBV7-3 with TRBJ1-6, with 7 bases that match TRBD1. V shed 3 bases and J 6 bases; nucleotides not matched to a gene: 8. Germline V gene sequence: CDR1 SGHTA, CDR2 FQGTGA. This CDR3 contains 16 residues. The chain's CDR3 is CASSFGQVHPNSPLHF. The CDR3 region has the DNA TGTGCCAGCAGCTTCGGACAGGTTCACCCTAATTCACCCCTCCACTTT. The full variable domain, completed using reference TRBV7-3 and TRBJ1-6, is GAGVSQTPSNKVTEKGKYVELRCDPISGHTALYWYRQSLGQGPEFLIYFQGTGAADDSGLPNDRFFAVRPEGSVSTLKIQRTERGDSAVYLCASSFGQVHPNSPLHFGNGTRLTVT.

The rearrangement links TRBV2 to TRBJ2-2; 10 bases match TRBD1. Trimming at V came to 6 bases and at J to 7 bases, leaving 8 bases not matched to a gene. The CDR3 runs 15 residues. Germline lookup yields CDR1 SNHLY and CDR2 FYNNEI. The CDR3 nucleotides read TGTGCCAGCAGGGCCGACAGGGGGCTTAGCGGGGAGCTGTTTTTT. It yields the protein CASRADRGLSGELFF.

This rearrangement joins TRBV5-1 to TRBJ1-1, with no clear D. The CDR3 has 13 residues. Germline CDR1 and CDR2: SGHRS and YFSETQ. Trimming took 4 bases from V and 5 from J, leaving 12 bases between them. CDR3 bases: TGCGCCAGCAGCGCGGACTCGCGGACTGAAGCTTTCTTT. Translated, it gives CASSADSRTEAFF.

This clone was found a few times. The CDR3 spells CASSLTTSEKLFF. In nucleotides, the CDR3 is TGTGCCAGCTCCCTAACCACGAGTGAAAAACTGTTTTTT. The chain combines TRBV18 with TRBJ1-4; D call uncertain. Germline V lookup: CDR1 KGHSH, CDR2 LQKENI. The CDR3 length is 13 residues. Trimming shortened V by 6 bases and J by 7 bases, and 12 bases separated the two germline ends.

This clone was recorded once. The rearrangement uses TRBV9 and TRBJ1-1; D uncertain. CDR1 and CDR2 (germline): SGDLS, YYNGEE. Trimming pared 4 bases from V and 3 bases from J, leaving 16 bases between. The length of the CDR3 is 15 residues. In nucleotides, the CDR3 is TGTGCCAGCAGCCGTTCCCAAGGGCGGGACACTGAAGCTTTCTTT. This sequence encodes CASSRSQGRDTEAFF.

This clone is a singleton in its sample. V usage is TRBV5-6 and J usage is TRBJ2-2; TRBD2 matches 8 bases. V shed 4 bases, J shed 4 bases, and the junction held 9 bases outside the gene matches. Per germline, CDR1 SGHDT and CDR2 YYEEEE. The CDR3 consists of 16 residues. The chain's CDR3 is CASSPGPLAGTGELFF. CDR3 sequence (DNA): TGTGCCAGCAGCCCCGGTCCCCTAGCGGGCACCGGGGAGCTGTTTTTT.

This clone was counted a single time. The chain combines TRBV28 with TRBJ2-5, with D possibly TRBD2 on 6 matching bases. V was shortened by 3 bases and J by 1 base, with 9 bases between the two germline ends. The CDR3 sequence is 14 residues long. CDR1 and CDR2 from the germline V gene are MDHEN and SYDVKM. The CDR3 coding sequence is TGTGCCAGCAGTTTGGGCGGGGCCCAAGAGACCCAGTACTTC. It is translated as CASSLGGAQETQYF.

This clone was recorded a few times. The chain uses TRBV28 and TRBJ2-3; possible D gene TRBD1, 6 bases. V was clipped by 6 bases and J by 5 bases, with 15 bases between them. This CDR3 has 14 amino acids. From germline, CDR1 is MDHEN and CDR2 SYDVKM. For the CDR3, the DNA is TGTGCCAGCAGCATCGACAGGACGGGAGATACGCAGTATTTT. This translates into CASSIDRTGDTQYF.

V is TRBV13 and J is TRBJ2-5; 9 bases are shared with TRBD1. CDR3 length equals 15 residues. Germline-derived CDR1 and CDR2 are PRHDT and FYEKMQ (reference sequence). Trimming at V came to 3 bases and at J to 4 bases, leaving 6 bases not matched to a gene. CDR3 nucleotides: TGTGCCAGCAGCTTCGGGACAGGGCGGAGAGAGACCCAGTACTTC. It encodes CASSFGTGRRETQYF.

This chain joins TRBV9 and TRBJ2-3, with D maybe TRBD1 (6 bases). The CDR3 is made up of 13 amino acids. The V end was cut by 7 bases, the J end by 2 bases, with 11 bases between. Per germline, CDR1 SGDLS and CDR2 YYNGEE. The CDR3 DNA follows: TGTGCCAGCGGACAGAGGAACACAGATACGCAGTATTTT. Encoded protein: CASGQRNTDTQYF.

CDR3 amino acids: CASSRDSTTEQYF. Written as DNA, the CDR3 is TGTGCCAGCTCACGGGACTCCACCACCGAGCAGTACTTC. This rearrangement joins TRBV18 to TRBJ2-7; maybe TRBD2 (6 bases). From germline, CDR1 is KGHSH and CDR2 LQKENI. With 4 bases removed from V and 6 bases from J, the gap between germline ends came to 13 bases. This CDR3 has 13 residues.

V and J are TRBV12-2 and TRBJ2-5; no DNA check was done on the table's D call, TRBD1. TRBV12-2 is tagged as a pseudogene. The CDR3 covers 15 residues. The CDR3 nucleotides read TGTGCAAGTCGCCGGGGACAGGGCTGGGGTGAGACCCAGTACTTC. This gives the protein CASRRGQGWGETQYF.

The rearrangement links TRBV27 to TRBJ2-5, with D possibly TRBD2 on 6 matching bases. CDR1 and CDR2 (germline): MNHEY, SMNVEV (reference sequence). V was cut by 6 bases and J by 7 bases, with 18 bases left in between. This CDR3 comprises 14 residues. The CDR3 nucleotides are TGTGCCAGCAGCTTACAACGGGAGCCGAGGACCCAGTACTTC. Translated, it gives CASSLQREPRTQYF.

There are a few counts of this clone. The chain has TRBV7-2 and TRBJ2-1, with 8 bases matching TRBD1. Per germline, CDR1 SGHTA and CDR2 FQGNSA. CDR3 size: 15 residues. J lost 9 bases, V lost 2 bases, and 9 bases had no gene match. DNA of the CDR3: TGTGCCAGCAGCTTACATGGCAGGGGGCAGAGTGAGCAGTTCTTC. Translation: CASSLHGRGQSEQFF.

The chain is built from TRBV2 and TRBJ2-1; 10 bases fit TRBD2. CDR3 size: 13 residues. Germline V gives CDR1 SNHLY, CDR2 FYNNEI. The V gene end was trimmed by 7 bases and the J gene end by 5 bases; junction bases not matched to a gene: 2. CDR3 DNA sequence: TGTGCCAGCACCGGGACTAGCGACAATGAGCAGTTCTTC. Encoded protein: CASTGTSDNEQFF.

This clone was counted between two and nine times. The V call is TRBV4-2, the J call TRBJ1-2; 7 bases map to TRBD1. Germline V gene data show CDR1 as LGHNA and CDR2 as YNFKEQ. With V trimmed by 1 base and J by 2 bases, 4 bases remained unmatched. CDR3 length: 15 amino acids. CDR3 region: CASSQGTGANYGYTF. The CDR3 bases are TGTGCCAGCAGCCAAGGCACAGGGGCCAACTATGGCTACACCTTC.

The chain is built from TRBV5-1 and TRBJ2-5; possibly TRBD2 for D (6 bases). The CDR3 sequence is 15 residues long. Germline-derived CDR1 and CDR2 are SGHRS and YFSETQ. Trimming left V 2 bases short and J 5 bases short, with 16 bases between. As DNA, the CDR3 is TGCGCCAGCAGCTTAGACGGACTACGTTGGGAGACCCAGTACTTC. This codes for CASSLDGLRWETQYF. Together with reference TRBV5-1 and TRBJ2-5, the CDR3 gives the full variable domain: KAGVTQTPRYLIKTRGQQVTLSCSPISGHRSVSWYQQTPGQGLQFLFEYFSETQRNKGNFPGRFSGRQFSNSRSEMNVSTLELGDSALYLCASSLDGLRWETQYFGPGTRLLVL.

The genes are TRBV7-3 and TRBJ2-3, with D perhaps matching TRBD2 (5 bases). Trimming took 3 bases from V and 3 from J, leaving 10 bases between them. The CDR3 totals 14 residues. Germline V gene sequence: CDR1 SGHTA, CDR2 FQGTGA. The CDR3 nucleotides read TGTGCCAGCAGCTTCGACCGGGGTACAGATACGCAGTATTTT. Residues: CASSFDRGTDTQYF. The entire variable domain, with the rest obtained from reference TRBV7-3 and TRBJ2-3, is as follows: GAGVSQTPSNKVTEKGKYVELRCDPISGHTALYWYRQSLGQGPEFLIYFQGTGAADDSGLPNDRFFAVRPEGSVSTLKIQRTERGDSAVYLCASSFDRGTDTQYFGPGTRLTVL.

This clone was picked up a small number of times. The CDR3 here is CASSFLPDRANEQYF. In nucleotides, the CDR3 is TGTGCCAGCAGCTTTCTTCCGGACAGGGCCAACGAGCAGTACTTC. This chain uses TRBV5-5 with TRBJ2-7, with 8 bases fitting TRBD1. The CDR3 has 15 residues. The trim removed 2 bases at V and 5 bases at J, leaving 9 bases unmatched. From germline, CDR1 is SGHKS and CDR2 YYEKEE (reference sequence).

CDR3 loop: CASSFYGTVVNNSPLHF. The CDR3 DNA reads TGTGCCAGCAGTTTTTACGGGACAGTTGTCAATAATTCACCCCTCCACTTT. The chain is built from TRBV28 and TRBJ1-6, with 7 positions matching TRBD1. J gave up 5 bases and V 3 bases, and 10 bases lay outside the gene matches. Germline-derived CDR1 and CDR2 are MDHEN and SYDVKM. This CDR3 comprises 17 residues.

The rearrangement links TRBV7-3 to TRBJ1-2; 7 nucleotides line up with TRBD1. CDR1 is SGHTA and CDR2 is FQGTGA in the germline V gene. Losses at the gene ends were 5 bases for V and 7 bases for J; bases not matched to a gene: 7. The CDR3 is 13 amino acids. The CDR3 reads CASSVDRAPGYTF. DNA for the CDR3: TGTGCCAGCAGCGTCGACAGGGCTCCTGGCTACACCTTC.

The rearrangement joins TRBV7-2 to TRBJ1-2; D perhaps matches TRBD1 (5 bases). Trimming shortened V by 2 bases and J by 5 bases, and 18 bases separated the two germline ends. This CDR3 is built from 16 residues. Germline V gene sequence: CDR1 SGHTA, CDR2 FQGNSA. CDR3 sequence reads: CASSLRLGGNIYGYTF. DNA of the CDR3: TGTGCCAGCAGCTTAAGGTTGGGGGGGAACATTTATGGCTACACCTTC. Full variable domain (missing parts from reference TRBV7-2 and TRBJ1-2): GAGVSQSPSNKVTEKGKDVELRCDPISGHTALYWYRQSLGQGLEFLIYFQGNSAPDKSGLPSDRFSAERTGGSVSTLTIQRTQQEDSAVYLCASSLRLGGNIYGYTFGSGTRLTVV.

The chain carries TRBV5-1 and TRBJ2-7; D possibly corresponds to TRBD2 (7 bases). There are 15 residues in the CDR3. The germline V gene has CDR1 SGHRS and CDR2 YFSETQ. Between the trimmed V and J ends, which lost 3 bases and 5 bases, there was a span of 18 bases. CDR3 in amino acids: CASSSESGGWDEQYF. CDR3 DNA: TGCGCCAGCAGCTCCGAGTCGGGGGGCTGGGACGAGCAGTACTTC.

The chain couples TRBV30 to TRBJ1-2; D uncertain. The germline V and J ends were trimmed by 4 bases and 2 bases, with 14 bases remaining between them. Germline CDR1 GTSNPN, CDR2 SVGIG (reference sequence). The CDR3 totals 14 residues. CDR3 protein: CAWTILGKNYGYTF. CDR3 nucleotides: TGTGCCTGGACCATCCTGGGCAAGAACTATGGCTACACCTTC. Filled out from reference TRBV30 and TRBJ1-2, the complete variable domain reads SQTIHQWPATLVQPVGSPLSLECTVEGTSNPNLYWYRQAAGRGLQLLFYSVGIGQISSEVPQNLSASRPQDRQFILSSKKLLLSDSGFYLCAWTILGKNYGYTFGSGTRLTVV.

The V and J genes are TRBV6-5 and TRBJ2-7; 11 bases map to TRBD1. The junction had 9 bases not matched to a gene; V was cut back by 5 bases and J by 6 bases. This CDR3 has 15 residues. CDR1 MNHEY and CDR2 SVGAGI come from the germline V gene. CDR3 sequence: CASSKTGTGGSEQYF. The DNA for the CDR3 is TGTGCCAGCAGTAAGACCGGGACAGGGGGATCCGAGCAGTACTTC.

The chain carries TRBV3-1 (or the pseudogene TRBV3-2) and TRBJ2-2; D might be TRBD1 (6 bases). The CDR3 runs 12 residues. The ends were cut back, 9 bases at V and 6 bases at J, with 11 bases in the middle. CDR1 and CDR2 from the germline V gene are LGHDT and YNNKEL (reference sequence). The CDR3 loop is CASTQGSGELFF. The DNA of the CDR3 is TGTGCCAGTACCCAGGGGTCCGGGGAGCTGTTTTTT.

This clone was picked up a small number of times. The CDR3 nucleotides are TGTGCCAGCAGCCAATCAGGGAACACTGAAGCTTTCTTT. Its translation: CASSQSGNTEAFF. V is TRBV14 and J is TRBJ1-1; D ambiguous. Germline V gene lookup returns CDR1 SGHDN and CDR2 FVKESK. The CDR3 sequence is 13 residues long. The V end was cut by 2 bases, the J end by 1 base, with 5 bases between.

The chain recombines TRBV4-3 with TRBJ2-3; 8 bases agree with TRBD2. After removal of 3 bases from V and 7 bases from J, the junction contained 12 bases not matched to a gene. The CDR3 runs 16 residues. From germline, CDR1 is LGHNA and CDR2 YSLEER. CDR3 sequence: CASSHGGLARRNTQYF. As DNA, the CDR3 is TGCGCCAGCAGCCACGGAGGACTAGCCCGCAGGAATACGCAGTATTTT.

This clone was counted a single time. Here the CDR3 DNA reads TGTGCCAGCAGCCTCACGAGATCCTACAATGAGCAGTTCTTC. This sequence encodes CASSLTRSYNEQFF. The J gene is TRBJ2-1, the V gene TRBV14; D call uncertain. The CDR3 is made up of 14 amino acids. Deletions cut 4 bases from V and 1 base from J, with 8 bases between. Germline V gene sequence: CDR1 SGHDN, CDR2 FVKESK.